Listed below are T cell receptor beta chains from one sample, sequenced in a study of blood T cell repertoires in COVID-19. Profiled with immunoSEQ multiplex PCR; TCRdb holds only in-frame clones, not every one. Of about 120,000 clones listed, more than 75% are singletons. The material sequenced was peripheral blood. All receptors derive from a man aged 35 to 55 with acute or convalescent COVID-19. CDR3s include the opening cysteine and the closing phenylalanine or tryptophan. D genes are given only for firm matches. Size values are once, few and many counts, or a class for expanded clones, and some rows have none.

clone size	V gene	D gene	J gene	CDR3 DNA	CDR3 protein
once	TRBV11-2	TRBD1	TRBJ2-1	TGTGCCAGCAGTCCACCCCCCGGGACAGGGCTACCCGAGCAGTTCTTC	CASSPPPGTGLPEQFF
NA	TRBV30	TRBD1	TRBJ1-1	TGTGCCTGGAGTGTAGGGACAGCCAGATACCTTAACACTGAAGCTTTCTTT	CAWSVGTARYLNTEAFF
NA	TRBV29-1	TRBD1	TRBJ1-5	TGCAGCGTCGAGACAGGGCCCAATCAGCCCCAGCATTTT	CSVETGPNQPQHF
NA	TRBV5-1	TRBD1	TRBJ1-4	TGCGCCAGCAGCGTTACAGGGGGGAGTGAAAAACTGTTTTTT	CASSVTGGSEKLFF
NA	TRBV3-1/TRBV3-2	TRBD1	TRBJ1-1	TGTGCCAGCAGCGCCCACCAAAGGACAGGGGGCGTTGGGACTGAAGCTTTCTTT	CASSAHQRTGGVGTEAFF
NA	TRBV19	NA	TRBJ1-2	TGTGCCAGTAGTATGGGAGGGACCTATGGCTACACCTTC	CASSMGGTYGYTF
NA	TRBV5-1	TRBD2	TRBJ2-3	TGCGCCAGCAGCTTGGGACTAGCGGGTTTTACTAGCACAGATACGCAGTATTTT	CASSLGLAGFTSTDTQYF
NA	TRBV6-1	TRBD1	TRBJ1-6	TGTGCCAGCAGTGAAGCGAGCCAGGGGGGTTCACCCCTCCACTTT	CASSEASQGGSPLHF
NA	TRBV2	TRBD2	TRBJ2-2	TGTGCCAGTAACCTAGCGGGGGGTAACACCGGGGAGCTGTTTTTT	CASNLAGGNTGELFF
NA	TRBV5-1	NA	TRBJ2-7	TGCGCCAGCAGCTTGGGGGGCCCCGGGCCACAGAAGGCCTACGAGCAGTACTTC	CASSLGGPGPQKAYEQYF
once	TRBV18	NA	TRBJ2-1	TGTGCCAGCTCACCACCTTCCGGGCTAGCCAATGAGCAGTTCTTC	CASSPPSGLANEQFF
NA	TRBV30	TRBD1	TRBJ1-1	TGTGCCTGGAGTGTAACCAGGGGGCGTGGTGGCACTGAAGCTTTCTTT	CAWSVTRGRGGTEAFF
NA	TRBV11-2	NA	TRBJ2-2	TGTGCCAGCAGCGGGACTAGACAGGGTGGGACCGGGGAGCTGTTTTTT	CASSGTRQGGTGELFF
NA	TRBV5-6	TRBD1	TRBJ1-5	TGTGCCAGCAGCTTTGGAACAGGGGAACGCAATCAGCCCCAGCATTTT	CASSFGTGERNQPQHF
NA	TRBV5-4	NA	TRBJ1-1	TGTGCCAGCAGATCCACGGGTGAGAACACTGAAGCTTTCTTT	CASRSTGENTEAFF
NA	TRBV30	NA	TRBJ2-1	TGTGCCTGGACCGGGACTCGCTCCTACAATGAGCAGTTCTTC	CAWTGTRSYNEQFF
NA	TRBV5-5	NA	TRBJ1-6	TGTGCCAGCAGCAGGAGCGGGGGCCCCAGCTTTTCACCCCTCCACTTT	CASSRSGGPSFSPLHF
NA	TRBV6-1	TRBD1	TRBJ1-6	TGTGCCAGCAGTGGGCGACAGGGGGCGCCATTTGATTCACCCCTCCACTTT	CASSGRQGAPFDSPLHF
NA	TRBV11-2	TRBD1	TRBJ1-3	TGTGCCACTGGGTTGACAGGGTCCGGAGACACCATATATTTT	CATGLTGSGDTIYF
many	TRBV4-2	TRBD2	TRBJ2-1	TGTGCCAGCAGCCAAGAAATAGGGACTAGCGGCTCCTACAATGAGCAGTTCTTC	CASSQEIGTSGSYNEQFF
NA	TRBV27	TRBD1	TRBJ1-2	TGTGCCAGCAGGTGGACAGGGGGGTATGGCTACACCTTC	CASRWTGGYGYTF
NA	TRBV12-3/TRBV12-4	NA	TRBJ1-2	TGTGCCAGCACCCTCAAAACAGGGAGTGGCTACACCTTC	CASTLKTGSGYTF
once	TRBV4-2	TRBD1	TRBJ2-7	TGTGCCAGCAGTTCTAACCCGGGACAGTCCTACGAGCAGTACTTC	CASSSNPGQSYEQYF
NA	TRBV7-2	TRBD1	TRBJ2-7	TGTGCCAGCAGCAACGACAGGGGACGTTCCTACGAGCAGTACTTC	CASSNDRGRSYEQYF
NA	TRBV5-1	NA	TRBJ2-5	TGCGCCAGCAGCTTGGCACAGACCTCCGGTGAGACCCAGTACTTC	CASSLAQTSGETQYF
NA	TRBV11-3	NA	TRBJ1-1	TGTGCCAGCAGCCCGGGGCGGGGGCGGACTGAAGCTTTCTTT	CASSPGRGRTEAFF
NA	TRBV3-1/TRBV3-2	TRBD2	TRBJ2-5	TGTGCCAGCAGCCCTGGGGCCGGGAGGGAGACCCAGTACTTC	CASSPGAGRETQYF
NA	TRBV2	NA	TRBJ2-1	TGTGCCAGCAGTGAAAGTCAGTTTTTCAATGAGCAGTTCTTC	CASSESQFFNEQFF
NA	TRBV27	NA	TRBJ2-7	TGTGCCAGCAGTTTATCGATAGGGGGCTACGAGCAGTACTTC	CASSLSIGGYEQYF
NA	TRBV7-2	TRBD1	TRBJ2-5	TGTGCCAGCAGCACCACAGGGGCCGAGACCCAGTACTTC	CASSTTGAETQYF
NA	TRBV5-1	TRBD1	TRBJ1-1	TGCGCCAGCAGCTTGTTTGTGCAGGGGGGTACTGAAGCTTTCTTT	CASSLFVQGGTEAFF
once	TRBV6-5	TRBD1	TRBJ2-7	TGTGCCAGCAGTCGTGCGACAGGGCTACCCTACGAGCAGTACTTC	CASSRATGLPYEQYF
few	TRBV29-1	TRBD2	TRBJ2-5	TGCAGCGTTGAGCCTAGCGGGAGAGGGCTGGAGACCCAGTACTTC	CSVEPSGRGLETQYF
NA	TRBV20-1	NA	TRBJ2-1	TGCAGTGCTAGTGGCGTCATCCAAGGGGGCAATGAGCAGTTCTTC	CSASGVIQGGNEQFF
NA	TRBV5-6	NA	TRBJ1-1	TGTGCCAGCAATAGGGGACAGAACACTGAAGCTTTCTTT	CASNRGQNTEAFF
NA	TRBV19	NA	TRBJ2-5	TGTGCCAGTAGTATAGGGCCTCAGGAGACCCAGTACTTC	CASSIGPQETQYF
few	TRBV9	NA	TRBJ1-4	TGTGCCAGCAGCGTAGCTGACGGGTATGTGGAAAAACTGTTTTTT	CASSVADGYVEKLFF
NA	TRBV19	TRBD1	TRBJ1-6	TGTGCCAGTAGTATTGAAGACAGGGGGTTTTCACCCCTCCACTTT	CASSIEDRGFSPLHF
NA	TRBV7-6	TRBD1	TRBJ1-4	TGTGCCAGCAGCTTAGCGGGACAGCATACAACTAATGAAAAACTGTTTTTT	CASSLAGQHTTNEKLFF
NA	TRBV30	NA	TRBJ1-2	TGTGCCTGGAGTGTATCGGGGAGGCATGGCTACACCTTC	CAWSVSGRHGYTF
NA	TRBV10-2	TRBD2	TRBJ2-1	TGCGCCAGCATCAGGGTAGCGGGAGAATTTGAGCAGTTCTTC	CASIRVAGEFEQFF
NA	TRBV4-1	NA	TRBJ2-7	TGCGCCAGCAGCCGCCCAGGTCGCAGTTACGAGCAGTACTTC	CASSRPGRSYEQYF
NA	TRBV30	NA	TRBJ1-5	TGTGCCTGGAGTGAGGGAACAGGGCATCAGCCCCAGCATTTT	CAWSEGTGHQPQHF
NA	TRBV5-1	NA	TRBJ2-1	TGCGCCAGCATGGGAGGGGGAATAAACAATGAGCAGTTCTTC	CASMGGGINNEQFF
once	TRBV7-9	TRBD1	TRBJ2-1	TGTGCCAGCAGCTTAGGGGAACAGGGGGCTGAAGATGAGCAGTTCTTC	CASSLGEQGAEDEQFF
NA	TRBV2	TRBD1	TRBJ2-7	TGTGCCAGCAAGAGGACAGGTGGATCCTACGAGCAGTACTTC	CASKRTGGSYEQYF
NA	TRBV5-6	NA	TRBJ1-4	TGTGCTAGCAGCTTTGTGTCCCGTCCTGAAAAACTGTTTTTT	CASSFVSRPEKLFF
NA	TRBV29-1	NA	TRBJ1-2	TGCAGCGTTGTCGTCAGGGGCTATGGCTACACCTTC	CSVVVRGYGYTF
NA	TRBV6-5	NA	TRBJ1-5	TGTGCCAGCAGTTACTCAGGGAGTCATCAGCCCCAGCATTTT	CASSYSGSHQPQHF
NA	TRBV9	TRBD1	TRBJ2-5	TGTGCCAGCAGCGTAGGTCAATGGACAGGGCGAGAGACCCAGTACTTC	CASSVGQWTGRETQYF